What follows are 32 T cell receptor beta chains derived from one specimen sequenced in a study of blood T cell repertoires in COVID-19. The method was immunoSEQ multiplex PCR; TCRdb's version includes in-frame clones alone and lacks a portion of them. The data hold 210,000 or so clones, with around 80% observed a single time. Specimen: peripheral blood. These TCRs come from a woman older than 75 with acute or convalescent COVID-19.

The chain links TRBV6-1 to TRBJ1-1; D gene uncertain. Germline CDR1 reads MNHNS; CDR2 reads SASEGT. V lost 2 bases, J lost 10 bases, and 17 bases lay in between. The CDR3 is made up of 14 amino acids. CDR3 sequence reads: CASSETLSQMAAFF. In DNA form, the CDR3 reads TGTGCCAGCAGTGAAACCCTCTCGCAGATGGCAGCTTTCTTT.

V gene TRBV6-5 combines with J gene TRBJ1-2, with 9 bases identical to TRBD1. Trimming took 10 bases from V and 2 from J; bases not matched to a gene: 8. The CDR3 totals 14 residues. Germline CDR1 reads MNHEY; CDR2 reads SVGAGI. This CDR3 is CATKGQGENYGYTF. CDR3 nucleotides: TGTGCCACCAAGGGACAGGGAGAAAACTATGGCTACACCTTC.

The rearrangement uses TRBV7-9 and TRBJ1-6; maybe TRBD1 (5 bases). This CDR3 is built from 17 residues. Germline V gene lookup returns CDR1 SEHNR and CDR2 FQNEAQ (reference sequence). V shed 5 bases and J shed 3 bases, with 17 bases lying between them. The CDR3 is CASSPSGGAHYNSPLHF. The CDR3 DNA sequence: TGTGCCAGCAGCCCCTCGGGAGGGGCACACTATAATTCACCCCTCCACTTT.

The chain has TRBV24-1 and TRBJ2-3; the D is unclear. CDR3 length: 13 amino acids. Trimming left V 4 bases short and J 10 bases short, with 14 bases between. Germline CDR1 is KGHDR and CDR2 is SFDVKD. The CDR3 loop is CATSDSILLSQYF. The DNA of the CDR3 is TGTGCCACCAGTGACTCTATCTTATTGTCGCAGTATTTT.

On this clone itself: At one end, the junction sequence differs from germline, possibly due to a read error. This chain links TRBV9 with TRBJ1-2; D not certain. Germline V gene sequence: CDR1 SGDLS, CDR2 YYNGEE. CDR3 length equals 8 residues. CDR3 nucleotides: TGTGCCAGCAGCCCGAGTGCCTTC. It yields the protein CASSPSAF.

This chain links TRBV3-1 (or the pseudogene TRBV3-2) with TRBJ2-5, with 10 bases identical to TRBD2. The CDR3 has 17 amino acids. Per the germline V gene, CDR1 is LGHDT and CDR2 is YNNKEL (reference sequence). V lost 1 base to trimming and J lost 2 bases; unmatched junction nucleotides: 7. The chain's CDR3 is CASSQGLAGARQETQYF. As DNA, the CDR3 is TGTGCCAGCAGCCAAGGTCTAGCGGGGGCTCGGCAAGAGACCCAGTACTTC.

The chain couples TRBV5-1 to TRBJ2-5, with a tentative D call TRBD1 (6 bases). Trimming removed 2 bases at V and 1 base at J, with 12 bases between. The V gene's germline CDR1 is SGHRS and CDR2 YFSETQ. The CDR3 is made up of 15 amino acids. CDR3 nucleotides: TGCGCCAGCAGCTTACTGGGGGCGGGCCAAGAGACCCAGTACTTC. Translation gives CASSLLGAGQETQYF.

The chain couples TRBV12-3 or TRBV12-4 to TRBJ1-5, with D possibly TRBD1 on 5 matching bases. The CDR3 sequence is 13 residues long. Trimming shortened V by 8 bases and J by 1 base, and 9 bases separated the two germline ends. The CDR3 loop is CASGHGSNQPQHF. CDR3 DNA sequence: TGTGCCAGCGGACACGGGAGCAATCAGCCCCAGCATTTT.

CDR3 sequence reads: CSVEVSGTNTGELFF. CDR3 coding DNA: TGCAGCGTTGAAGTCTCCGGGACAAACACCGGGGAGCTGTTTTTT. The chain couples TRBV29-1 to TRBJ2-2; tentative D call: TRBD1 (6 bases). Trimming stripped 1 base from V and 2 bases from J, with 11 bases between. The CDR3 covers 15 residues. The germline V gene has CDR1 SQVTM and CDR2 ANQGSEA.

In this sample, this clone turned up once. The CDR3 reads CAWSAQGATFSNQPQHF. The CDR3 bases are TGTGCCTGGAGCGCACAGGGGGCCACATTCAGCAATCAGCCCCAGCATTTT. This chain uses TRBV30 with TRBJ1-5; the match to TRBD1 covers 9 bases. The CDR3 contains 17 residues. V lost 3 bases and J lost 1; bases outside the gene matches: 10. Germline V gene lookup returns CDR1 GTSNPN and CDR2 SVGIG (reference sequence).

V and J are TRBV19 and TRBJ2-7; D is uncertain. With 5 bases removed from V and 2 bases from J, the gap between germline ends came to 4 bases. Germline V lookup: CDR1 LNHDA, CDR2 SQIVND (reference sequence). The CDR3 totals 11 residues. Written as DNA, the CDR3 is TGTGCCAGTAGTCAGGCCTACGAGCAGTACTTC. Protein product: CASSQAYEQYF.

Here the CDR3 DNA reads TGTGCCAGCAGCGGTAGCGGGGGGGCGGAGACCCAGTACTTC. This sequence encodes CASSGSGGAETQYF. The gene calls are TRBV5-4 and TRBJ2-5; the match to TRBD2 covers 11 bases. CDR3 length: 14 residues. J was trimmed by 5 bases and V by 4 bases; bases with no gene match: 4. Germline loops: CDR1 SGHNT, CDR2 YYREEE (reference sequence). Supplemented by reference TRBV5-4 and TRBJ2-5, the full variable domain reads ETGVTQSPTHLIKTRGQQVTLRCSSQSGHNTVSWYQQALGQGPQFIFQYYREEENGRGNFPPRFSGLQFPNYSSELNVNALELDDSALYLCASSGSGGAETQYFGPGTRLLVL.

The chain employs TRBV27 and TRBJ2-7; the match to TRBD2 covers 7 bases. CDR1 is MNHEY, CDR2 SMNVEV, per germline (reference sequence). Trimming took 5 bases from V and 7 from J; bases not matched to a gene: 5. The CDR3 is 12 residues long. The CDR3 region has the DNA TGTGCCAGCAGTACAACAGCGGGGGAGCAGTACTTC. Protein product: CASSTTAGEQYF.

This sequence joins TRBV7-9 and TRBJ2-7; D is possibly TRBD2 (6 bases). The CDR3 is 14 amino acids. Germline V gene sequence: CDR1 SEHNR, CDR2 FQNEAQ (reference sequence). V lost 3 bases to trimming and J lost 1 base, with 10 bases between them. The CDR3 is CASSFAGPSYEQYF. CDR3 nucleotide sequence: TGTGCCAGCAGCTTCGCGGGGCCTTCCTACGAGCAGTACTTC.

The chain has TRBV6-1 and TRBJ2-7; TRBD1 is a possible D gene (5 bases). The CDR3 has 11 residues. Trimming pared 2 bases from V and 7 bases from J, leaving 6 bases between. The germline V gene has CDR1 MNHNS and CDR2 SASEGT. In DNA form, the CDR3 reads TGTGCCAGCAGTGAAAACAGGGAGCAGTACTTC. As protein: CASSENREQYF.

This rearrangement joins TRBV5-4 to TRBJ2-7; the D gene is possibly TRBD1 (6 bases). V was shortened by 0 bases and J by 7 bases, with 11 bases between the two germline ends. The length of the CDR3 is 13 residues. Per germline, CDR1 SGHNT and CDR2 YYREEE (reference sequence). CDR3 in amino acids: CASSLDRVGEQYF. CDR3 in DNA: TGTGCCAGCAGCTTGGACAGGGTGGGAGAGCAGTACTTC.

This clone was observed a handful of times. V is TRBV18 and J is TRBJ2-1; possibly TRBD2 for D (5 bases). The CDR3 runs to 13 residues. The ends were cut back, 6 bases at V and 8 bases at J, with 14 bases in the middle. In germline, CDR1 is KGHSH, CDR2 LQKENI. The CDR3 here is CASSLALRDEQFF. The CDR3 nucleotides are TGTGCCAGCTCCCTAGCACTGAGGGATGAGCAGTTCTTC.

This chain joins TRBV5-5 and TRBJ2-2; a weak D match, TRBD1 (5 bases). The CDR3 totals 17 residues. The ends were cut back, 4 bases at V and 3 bases at J, with 19 bases in the middle. Germline lookup yields CDR1 SGHKS and CDR2 YYEKEE (reference sequence). The CDR3 spells CASSLNSPGWDTGELFF. In nucleotides, the CDR3 is TGTGCCAGCAGCCTAAATAGTCCAGGGTGGGACACCGGGGAGCTGTTTTTT.

The chain is built from TRBV7-2 and TRBJ1-4, with D possibly TRBD1 on 6 matching bases. CDR1 SGHTA and CDR2 FQGNSA come from the germline V gene. The CDR3 runs 16 residues. Between the trimmed V and J ends, which lost 3 bases and 11 bases, there was a span of 22 bases. The CDR3 DNA follows: TGTGCCAGCAGCTTCGAGGGGGTGGGGGGGGCGCAGAAACTGTTTTTT. This codes for CASSFEGVGGAQKLFF.

This clone was observed once. The V call is TRBV7-8, the J call TRBJ1-2, with a weak D call TRBD1 (6 bases). The CDR3 spans 15 residues. Germline CDR1 SGHVS, CDR2 FQNEAQ. Trimming took off 3 bases at V and 4 bases at J, with 15 bases between the two ends. CDR3 bases: TGTGCCAGCAGCTTGAAGGGGGGGGGCGGCTATGGCTACACCTTC. Its translation: CASSLKGGGGYGYTF.

The gene calls are TRBV4-1 and TRBJ2-1, with D perhaps matching TRBD1 (6 bases). Germline V lookup: CDR1 MGHRA, CDR2 YSYEKL. Trimming took off 0 bases at V and 1 base at J, with 13 bases between the two ends. The length of the CDR3 is 17 residues. The CDR3 reads CASSQDPTGPSYNEQFF. CDR3 DNA sequence: TGCGCCAGCAGCCAAGACCCGACAGGACCGTCCTACAATGAGCAGTTCTTC.

The V call is TRBV5-4, the J call TRBJ1-1; weak D call: TRBD1 (5 bases). CDR1 is SGHNT and CDR2 is YYREEE in the germline V gene (reference sequence). V gave up 4 bases and J gave up 3 bases, with 16 bases separating them. This CDR3 has 15 amino acids. The CDR3 region has the DNA TGTGCCAGCAGCCCTAACGATGGACAAGACACTGAAGCTTTCTTT. Translated, it gives CASSPNDGQDTEAFF. The variable domain in full, completed from reference TRBV5-4 and TRBJ1-1, reads ETGVTQSPTHLIKTRGQQVTLRCSSQSGHNTVSWYQQALGQGPQFIFQYYREEENGRGNFPPRFSGLQFPNYSSELNVNALELDDSALYLCASSPNDGQDTEAFFGQGTRLTVV.

The rearrangement links TRBV9 to TRBJ1-6; D perhaps matches TRBD1 (6 bases). This CDR3 has 15 amino acids. Germline loops: CDR1 SGDLS, CDR2 YYNGEE. V was shortened by 4 bases and J by 10 bases, with 18 bases between the two germline ends. CDR3 DNA: TGTGCCAGCAGCCCTCTCACAGGGACGAACTCACCCCTCCACTTT. It specifies CASSPLTGTNSPLHF. The full variable domain, in which reference TRBV9 and TRBJ1-6 provide the parts outside the CDR3, is DSGVTQTPKHLITATGQRVTLRCSPRSGDLSVYWYQQSLDQGLQFLIQYYNGEERAKGNILERFSAQQFPDLHSELNLSSLELGDSALYFCASSPLTGTNSPLHFGNGTRLTVT.

V is TRBV7-6 and J is TRBJ1-5; a weak D match, TRBD1 (6 bases). Germline V gives CDR1 SGHVS, CDR2 FNYEAQ. With 4 bases removed from V and 6 bases from J, the gap between germline ends came to 10 bases. This CDR3 is 13 amino acids long. The CDR3 reads CASSSDSGQPQHF. CDR3 bases: TGTGCCAGCAGCTCGGACAGTGGTCAGCCCCAGCATTTT.

The chain combines TRBV28 with TRBJ2-7; TRBD1 aligns across 8 bases. With V trimmed by 6 bases and J by 0 bases, 7 bases remained unmatched. This CDR3 has 15 residues. Per germline, CDR1 MDHEN and CDR2 SYDVKM. DNA of the CDR3: TGTGCCAGCAGCCAGACAGGGGTCCTCTCCTACGAGCAGTACTTC. Its protein product is CASSQTGVLSYEQYF.

Notes on this clone: A junction boundary mismatches the germline segment, possibly from a read error. V and J are TRBV7-7 and TRBJ2-3, with 10 bases matching TRBD2. The CDR3 has 15 amino acids. Germline values: CDR1 SSHAT, CDR2 FNYEAQ (reference sequence). The CDR3 DNA is TGTGCTAGCAGCCAGGGACTAGCGAGAGGGGATACGCAGTATTTT. Amino acids: CASSQGLARGDTQYF.

The chain is built from TRBV7-2 and TRBJ2-1; TRBD2 aligns across 10 bases. Germline values: CDR1 SGHTA, CDR2 FQGNSA. J was trimmed by 4 bases and V by 8 bases; bases with no gene match: 5. CDR3 length: 14 amino acids. In DNA form, the CDR3 reads TGTGCCAGCCGAGGACTAGCGGTTTACAATGAGCAGTTCTTC. It yields the protein CASRGLAVYNEQFF.

The CDR3 DNA sequence: TGCAGCGCCTGGACAGGGGCCGCCACTGAAGCTTTCTTT. It is translated as CSAWTGAATEAFF. The chain recombines TRBV29-1 with TRBJ1-1; 9 bases map to TRBD1. Germline CDR1 and CDR2: SQVTM and ANQGSEA. The V segment lost 7 bases and the J segment 4 bases; nucleotides outside the gene matches: 7. CDR3 length: 13 amino acids.

This clone was recorded once. The genes are TRBV27 and TRBJ2-7, with a weak D call TRBD2 (6 bases). From germline, CDR1 is MNHEY and CDR2 SMNVEV (reference sequence). The CDR3 totals 12 residues. Trimming pared 5 bases from V and 6 bases from J, leaving 11 bases between. DNA for the CDR3: TGTGCCAGCAGTGTGGGAGCGGGCGAGCAGTACTTC. This translates into CASSVGAGEQYF.

This clone has a single count. The chain uses TRBV4-2 and TRBJ2-2, with 9 bases fitting TRBD1. V shed 4 bases and J 6 bases; nucleotides not matched to a gene: 6. Germline CDR1 reads LGHNA; CDR2 reads YNFKEQ. CDR3 length: 15 amino acids. The CDR3 is CASSPMGQGPGELFF. DNA for the CDR3: TGTGCCAGCAGCCCGATGGGACAGGGTCCCGGGGAGCTGTTTTTT.

CDR3 region: CATSDAGTENYSNQPQHF. As DNA, the CDR3 is TGTGCCACCAGTGACGCCGGGACAGAAAATTATAGCAATCAGCCCCAGCATTTT. The chain links TRBV24-1 to TRBJ1-5; 7 positions match TRBD1. The CDR3 runs 18 residues. J lost 0 bases, V lost 4 bases, and 11 bases had no gene match. The germline V gene has CDR1 KGHDR and CDR2 SFDVKD.

V gene TRBV7-9 combines with J gene TRBJ1-5; 8 bases map to TRBD1. The CDR3 runs to 18 residues. J was trimmed by 1 base and V by 4 bases; bases with no gene match: 12. The germline gives CDR1 SEHNR, CDR2 FQNEAQ (reference sequence). In nucleotides, the CDR3 is TGTGCCAGCAGCTGGGACAGGTTCGAGTCAGAGAGCAATCAGCCCCAGCATTTT. Its translation is CASSWDRFESESNQPQHF.